This T cell receptor beta chain stems from a study of T-cell reconstitution after alpha-beta-depleted transplantation in children listed by TCRdb under 2016. As for the study more broadly: T-cell immune reconstitution after TCRalphabeta/CD19-depleted allogeneic hematopoietic cell transplantation in children was quantitatively tracked in the study by means of TCR repertoire profiling. Findings and caveats that apply to the study as a whole: In some patients, high TCRbeta diversity at day 60 was attributed to recipient T cells and intrathymic progenitors that had survived conditioning. About two months after transplant, the apparently early recovery of alphabetaT-cell counts reportedly depended on just several hundred clones that had expanded rapidly and came from non-depleted graft cells. Over subsequent months, a decline in hyperexpanded clone frequencies was noted, and after one year, T-cell counts and TCRbeta diversity were mostly ascribed to newly produced T cells.

At the junction V is shortened by 7 bases and J by 9 bases, with 16 bases in between. CDR1 DFQATT and CDR2 SNEGSKA were looked up in the germline V gene (reference sequence). The CDR3 sequence holds 12 residues, the cysteine and phenylalanine included. The kept DNA is CDR3 alone, 36 bases in frame from the first base. The library was produced with PCR. Sequencer: Illumina HiSeq 2500. TCR libraries were prepared with molecular barcoding, using unique molecular identifiers to normalize TCRbeta repertoire quantification. TCRdb reran the public reads through fastp at Q25 and MiXCR, keeping productive beta chains. Every entry covers one CDR3 protein and lists the most common genes and DNA from its rows. The sample table contains 300,000 to 400,000 distinct CDR3 sequences; only one count was recorded for 15% to 20% of them. The ten largest clones represent about 41% of the sample. This clonotype was found a few times. The antigen this receptor binds is unknown. There are no base qualities to consult, and no much larger clone falls within one base.

What this sample's treatment or condition label stands for: allogeneic hematopoietic cell transplantation with graft depleted of TCRalphabeta T cells and CD19 B cells. The children who served as transplant recipients had been given grafts of TCRalphabeta/CD19-depleted allogeneic hematopoietic cells. This TCR came from a male patient aged 2-10 years who had a stem cell transplant for acute lymphoblastic leukemia, so the T cells may come from the graft donor. Sequenced here: PBMCs, mostly from graft donor cells, sampled 360 days after TCRalphabeta/CD19-depleted stem cell transplant. The chain joins TRBV20-1 to TRBJ2-1; the best D guess is TRBD2, with 6 bases matching. The bases read TGCAGTGGCAATGAGGAGGGGTTTGAGCAGTTCTTC. Its coded protein is CSGNEEGFEQFF.